This TCR beta chain comes out of a study of T cell clonotyping in hematopoietic cell transplantation. Method: immunoSEQ multiplex PCR; TCRdb's copy keeps in-frame clones and lacks some. This table holds roughly 16,000 clones, approximately 85% found once. The CDR3 extends over 16 amino acids. V shed 2 bases and J 0 bases; nucleotides not matched to a gene: 3. Germline CDR1 GTSNPN, CDR2 SVGIG (reference sequence). V gene TRBV30 combines with J gene TRBJ2-1; 11 nucleotides match TRBD2. This TCR was recovered from a woman aged 40 to 50 in good health. Some clones in this sample may be carry-over from other donors' samples. Source material: peripheral blood mononuclear cells. The CDR3 sequence is CAWSQLAGVSYNEQFF. The CDR3 DNA is TGTGCCTGGAGTCAACTAGCGGGAGTCTCCTACAATGAGCAGTTCTTC.